The 25 T cell receptor beta chains given below trace back to one sample, sequenced in a study of metastatic and nonmetastatic thyroid tumors. Prior to thyroid surgery, none of the patients had received any treatment. TCRdb re-called the PCR reads through MiXCR. The table lists roughly 20,000 clones, about 23% of them singletons. Sequencing was performed on tumor tissue. All receptors derive from a male donor with papillary thyroid cancer or a benign thyroid nodule (not recorded which). Some clones in this sample may be carry-over from other donors' samples.

This clone was counted many times. J is TRBJ2-6 and V is TRBV11-1; perhaps TRBD1 as D (6 bases). CDR3 size: 17 residues. CDR1 and CDR2 (germline): SGHAT, FQDESV (reference sequence). Trimming left V 0 bases short and J 4 bases short, with 13 bases between. CDR3 sequence (DNA): TGTGCCAGCAGCTTAGCGTTAACAGGGCCCGGGGCCAACGTCCTGACTTTC. Translation: CASSLALTGPGANVLTF.

This clone was seen many times. In the same sample, other DNA sequences code for this CDR3. The chain uses TRBV2 and TRBJ2-5; 7 positions agree with TRBD1. The CDR3 runs 14 residues. Per germline, CDR1 SNHLY and CDR2 FYNNEI. J was trimmed by 1 base and V by 8 bases; bases with no gene match: 7. The CDR3 nucleotides are TGTGCCAGCGGCGACAGGGATGTCCAAGAGACCCAGTACTTC. This translates into CASGDRDVQETQYF.

In this sample, this clone turned up many times. V gene TRBV18 combines with J gene TRBJ2-2; 8 positions match TRBD1. Germline V CDR1 and CDR2: KGHSH, LQKENI. V lost 4 bases, J lost 4 bases, and 8 bases stayed unmatched. CDR3 length equals 16 residues. This chain's CDR3 is CASSLSGTGLTGELFF. In DNA, the CDR3 is TGTGCCAGCTCACTCTCCGGGACAGGACTCACCGGGGAGCTGTTTTTT.

In its sample, this clone is medium-sized (0.01 to 0.1%). The sample carries other DNA sequences with the same CDR3. The CDR3 coding sequence is TGTGCCAGCAGTCCCTCTACAGGGATCGGAGAATATGGCTACACCTTC. It translates to CASSPSTGIGEYGYTF. The genes are TRBV6-1 and TRBJ1-2, with D perhaps TRBD1 (6 bases). The CDR3 is 16 amino acids. V lost 5 bases, J lost 5 bases, and 21 bases lay in between. Germline-derived CDR1 and CDR2 are MNHNS and SASEGT.

In this sample, this clone turned up many times. The rearrangement uses TRBV11-1 and TRBJ1-1; possible D gene TRBD1, 5 bases. Trimming removed 3 bases from V and 1 base from J, with 9 bases in between. Germline CDR1 and CDR2: SGHAT and FQDESV (reference sequence). This CDR3 is built from 14 residues. CDR3 sequence: CASSLGRGNTEAFF. The CDR3 DNA is TGTGCCAGCAGCTTGGGGAGGGGGAACACTGAAGCTTTCTTT. Variable domain in full (rest from reference TRBV11-1 and TRBJ1-1): EAEVAQSPRYKITEKSQAVAFWCDPISGHATLYWYRQILGQGPELLVQFQDESVVDDSQLPKDRFSAERLKGVDSTLKIQPAELGDSAMYLCASSLGRGNTEAFFGQGTRLTVV.

This clone was seen more than once but under ten times. The chain combines TRBV6-2 or TRBV6-3 with TRBJ2-7; D is perhaps TRBD1 (6 bases). The CDR3 covers 15 residues. The V end was cut by 5 bases, the J end by 3 bases, with 17 bases between. The germline V gene encodes CDR1 MNHEY and CDR2 SVGEGT. In nucleotides, the CDR3 is TGTGCCAGCAGTCACCCCATGGACAGCCTCTACGAGCAGTACTTC. Its protein is CASSHPMDSLYEQYF.

This clone was counted ten times or more. V usage is TRBV6-5 and J usage is TRBJ2-1; 8 positions match TRBD2. Germline V gene data show CDR1 as MNHEY and CDR2 as SVGAGI. Trimming took 0 bases from V and 7 from J; bases not matched to a gene: 8. The CDR3 is 16 residues long. The CDR3 DNA reads TGTGCCAGCAGTTACTCGGGGAGCGGGAGCACAAATGAGCAGTTCTTC. This translates into CASSYSGSGSTNEQFF.

About this clone: Its ends do not fully match the called genes, so a read error is possible. This CDR3 is CASRKWRDYCYTF. In nucleotides, the CDR3 is TGTGCCAGCAGAAAGTGGAGGGACTATTGCTACACCTTC. The chain has TRBV28 and TRBJ1-2, with D perhaps matching TRBD1 (5 bases). Germline CDR1 MDHEN, CDR2 SYDVKM. The length of the CDR3 is 13 residues.

This clone was recorded at least ten times. This chain joins TRBV2 and TRBJ1-5; no clear D gene. The ends were cut back, 7 bases at V and 6 bases at J, with 19 bases in the middle. Germline CDR1 and CDR2: SNHLY and FYNNEI. The CDR3 is 15 residues long. DNA of the CDR3: TGTGCCAGCATAGAAACTCCGGGCGGGTCTCAGCCCCAGCATTTT. It specifies CASIETPGGSQPQHF.

This clone was observed a few times. The chain employs TRBV27 and TRBJ2-3, with D possibly matching TRBD1 (6 bases). The CDR3 covers 15 residues. Per germline, CDR1 MNHEY and CDR2 SMNVEV (reference sequence). The ends were cut back, 6 bases at V and 4 bases at J, with 17 bases in the middle. CDR3 sequence reads: CASRHQRGFSDTQYF. Here the CDR3 DNA reads TGTGCCAGCAGACACCAGAGGGGGTTTTCAGATACGCAGTATTTT.

In its sample, this clone was seen many times. The chain couples TRBV29-1 to TRBJ2-5; 8 nucleotides align to TRBD1. After removal of 7 bases from V and 4 bases from J, the junction contained 11 bases not matched to a gene. Germline lookup yields CDR1 SQVTM and CDR2 ANQGSEA. This CDR3 comprises 14 residues. The DNA of the CDR3 is TGCAGCGCCTCGCGGACAGGGACGGGAGAGACCCAGTACTTC. It specifies CSASRTGTGETQYF.

Sample share makes this clone medium-sized. V gene TRBV27 combines with J gene TRBJ2-7; D remains unclear. CDR3 length: 12 residues. Germline lookup yields CDR1 MNHEY and CDR2 SMNVEV (reference sequence). Trimming removed 8 bases from V and 0 bases from J, with 8 bases in between. CDR3 loop: CASYSSSYEQYF. The CDR3 DNA reads as TGTGCCAGCTACAGTAGCTCCTACGAGCAGTACTTC.

The rearrangement uses TRBV5-4 and TRBJ1-1; the D is unclear. The CDR3 is made up of 14 amino acids. The V gene's germline CDR1 is SGHNT and CDR2 YYREEE (reference sequence). The V end lost 6 bases, the J end lost 2 bases, and 14 bases lay between the germline ends. CDR3 sequence reads: CASTLGSGNTEAFF. For the CDR3, the DNA is TGTGCCAGCACCCTTGGTTCCGGCAACACTGAAGCTTTCTTT. Complete variable domain (other parts from reference TRBV5-4 and TRBJ1-1): ETGVTQSPTHLIKTRGQQVTLRCSSQSGHNTVSWYQQALGQGPQFIFQYYREEENGRGNFPPRFSGLQFPNYSSELNVNALELDDSALYLCASTLGSGNTEAFFGQGTRLTVV.

There are a few counts of this clone. The CDR3 region is CAISPGQVFLEQYF. The CDR3 nucleotides are TGTGCCATCAGCCCGGGACAGGTGTTTCTCGAGCAGTACTTC. The chain carries TRBV28 and TRBJ2-7; 8 bases map to TRBD1. The CDR3 extends over 14 amino acids. Germline V lookup: CDR1 MDHEN, CDR2 SYDVKM. The trim removed 10 bases at V and 6 bases at J, leaving 14 bases unmatched.

This clone was seen repeatedly, ten times or more. Other nucleotide sequences in the sample specify the same CDR3. This chain joins TRBV11-1 and TRBJ2-7; TRBD1 agrees at 8 bases. V lost 5 bases, J lost 4 bases, and 10 bases stayed unmatched. This CDR3 has 15 amino acids. The germline CDR1 and CDR2 sequences are SGHAT and FQDESV (reference sequence). CDR3 nucleotide sequence: TGTGCCAGCAGCCCCCCCGGGACAGGATTGTACGAGCAGTACTTC. Residues: CASSPPGTGLYEQYF.

The genes are TRBV5-4 and TRBJ2-2; possible D gene TRBD1, 6 bases. Trimming shortened V by 0 bases and J by 6 bases, and 12 bases separated the two germline ends. Germline assignment: CDR1 SGHNT and CDR2 YYREEE (reference sequence). The CDR3 consists of 15 residues. CDR3 residues: CASSLEHRVSGELFF. The CDR3 bases are TGTGCCAGCAGCTTGGAACACAGGGTATCCGGGGAGCTGTTTTTT.

This clone showed up many times. This chain joins TRBV4-2 and TRBJ2-3; tentative D call: TRBD1 (6 bases). V lost 3 bases and J lost 6, with 7 bases in between. This CDR3 has 12 amino acids. Germline CDR1 and CDR2: LGHNA and YNFKEQ. This CDR3 reads CASSQQGDTQYF. In nucleotides, the CDR3 is TGTGCCAGCAGCCAGCAGGGGGATACGCAGTATTTT.

The table lists this clone with many counts. The chain carries TRBV11-2 and TRBJ2-5; D is unclear. Per germline, CDR1 SGHAT and CDR2 FQNNGV. Trimming took off 5 bases at V and 3 bases at J, with 13 bases between the two ends. The CDR3 is 14 amino acids. In nucleotides, the CDR3 is TGTGCCAGCAGCCCTAGTGGCAGGAAAGAGACCCAGTACTTC. Protein: CASSPSGRKETQYF.

This clone has ten or more counts. The chain is built from TRBV6-2 or TRBV6-3 and TRBJ2-3; D is ambiguous. The CDR3 totals 14 residues. In germline, CDR1 is MNHEY, CDR2 SVGEGT. V was clipped by 5 bases and J by 5 bases, with 14 bases between them. CDR3 coding DNA: TGTGCCAGCAGTGGCAGGTCCTCTAGAGATACGCAGTATTTT. Encoded protein: CASSGRSSRDTQYF.

This clone was counted ten times or more. The V call is TRBV4-3, the J call TRBJ2-1; 9 bases are a match to TRBD2. CDR3 size: 15 residues. Per the germline V gene, CDR1 is LGHNA and CDR2 is YSLEER. J lost 13 bases, V lost 2 bases, and 12 bases had no gene match. CDR3 bases: TGCGCCAGCAGCCAATATAATTTAGCGGGAGATCTTCAGTTCTTC. It codes for CASSQYNLAGDLQFF.

This clone was seen ten or more times. Other nucleotide sequences from this sample produce the same CDR3. DNA for the CDR3: TGTGCCAGCAGCCAGCGCTCACAGGGGGGGCATGAGCAGTTCTTC. It specifies CASSQRSQGGHEQFF. J is TRBJ2-1 and V is TRBV7-2, with a possible D match to TRBD1 (8 bases). Trimming pared 5 bases from V and 8 bases from J, leaving 19 bases between. Germline CDR1 reads SGHTA; CDR2 reads FQGNSA. The CDR3 length is 15 residues.

Turning to this clone: This sample also contains other DNA sequences that code for the same CDR3. The chain couples TRBV12-3 or TRBV12-4 to TRBJ1-2, with 8 bases fitting TRBD1. CDR3 length: 14 amino acids. The V gene end was trimmed by 1 base and the J gene end by 7 bases; junction bases not matched to a gene: 5. The CDR3 loop is CASSLGQGASGYTF. The CDR3 DNA reads TGTGCCAGCAGTTTAGGGCAGGGGGCGAGTGGCTACACCTTC.

This clone was recorded at least ten times. The chain carries TRBV20-1 and TRBJ2-3; D is possibly TRBD2 (5 bases). This CDR3 is 14 amino acids long. Germline V CDR1 and CDR2: DFQATT, SNEGSKA (reference sequence). The V end was cut by 4 bases, the J end by 0 bases, with 11 bases between. The chain's CDR3 is CSAKQAASTDTQYF. Here the CDR3 DNA reads TGCAGTGCTAAACAAGCGGCTAGCACAGATACGCAGTATTTT.

The chain couples TRBV6-1 to TRBJ1-3; D unclear. In germline, CDR1 is MNHNS, CDR2 SASEGT. Deletions cut 4 bases from V and 3 bases from J, with 19 bases between. This CDR3 is built from 17 residues. The CDR3 loop is CASSAKGSGLGGNTIYF. The CDR3 DNA sequence: TGTGCCAGCAGTGCTAAAGGCTCGGGCTTAGGTGGAAACACCATATATTTT.

This clone has ten or more counts. The CDR3: CASSFLAGGLKETQYF. The CDR3, as DNA: TGTGCCAGCAGCTTTTTAGCGGGAGGTCTCAAAGAGACCCAGTACTTC. The chain couples TRBV11-3 to TRBJ2-5; 10 bases fit TRBD2. The ends lost 3 bases at V and 3 bases at J; junction bases unmatched: 7. The length of the CDR3 is 16 residues. Looked up from germline, CDR1 is SGHNT and CDR2 is YENEEA. The full variable domain, rest sourced from reference TRBV11-3 and TRBJ2-5, is EAGVVQSPRYKIIEKKQPVAFWCNPISGHNTLYWYLQNLGQGPELLIRYENEEAVDDSQLPKDRFSAERLKGVDSTLKIQPAELGDSAVYLCASSFLAGGLKETQYFGPGTRLLVL.